This TCR beta chain originates from a study of blood T cell repertoires in COVID-19. Across the whole study: Acute and convalescent COVID-19 samples came from the United States, Italy and Spain.

The protocol was immunoSEQ multiplex PCR, while the TCRdb copy is restricted to in-frame clones and leaves out a portion. This table holds tens of thousands of clones, 87% found once. Germline loops: CDR1 SGHAT, CDR2 FQNNGV. The CDR3 runs to 15 residues. V was pared by 7 bases and J by 8 bases, with 11 bases of the junction left unmatched. The sequence was obtained from a man aged 55 to 70 with COVID-19, enrolled during active disease. The specimen sequenced was peripheral blood. The chain has TRBV11-2 and TRBJ1-4, with 9 nucleotides matching TRBD1. In DNA form, the CDR3 reads TGTGCCAGCAACAACCAGAACAGGGGGCGAGAAAAACTGTTTTTT. Its protein product is CASNNQNRGREKLFF.